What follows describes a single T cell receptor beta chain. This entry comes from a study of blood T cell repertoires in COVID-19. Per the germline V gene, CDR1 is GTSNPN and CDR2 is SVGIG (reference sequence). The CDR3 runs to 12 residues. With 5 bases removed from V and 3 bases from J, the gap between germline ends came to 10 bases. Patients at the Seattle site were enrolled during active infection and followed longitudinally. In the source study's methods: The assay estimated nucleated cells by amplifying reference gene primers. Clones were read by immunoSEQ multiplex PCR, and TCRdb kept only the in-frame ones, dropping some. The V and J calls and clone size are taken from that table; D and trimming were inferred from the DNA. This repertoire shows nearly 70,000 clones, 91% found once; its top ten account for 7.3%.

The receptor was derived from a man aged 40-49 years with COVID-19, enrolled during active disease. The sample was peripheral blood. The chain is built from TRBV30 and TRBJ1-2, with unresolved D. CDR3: CAWLSTHYGYTF. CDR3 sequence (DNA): TGTGCCTGGTTGTCGACTCACTATGGCTACACCTTC.